The 13 T cell receptor beta chains listed next were all sequenced from one sample in a study of PD-L1 blockade in urothelial cancer. Specified time point: peripheral blood 6 weeks after treatment start. Sequencing was performed with immunoSEQ multiplex PCR; in TCRdb, only in-frame clones are kept and a portion is missing. The sample contains about 23,000 clones, approximately 89% of which appear only once. The sequences come from PBMCs, collected around atezolizumab (anti-PD-L1) treatment. The receptor source for this set is a woman aged 60-70 years with urothelial cancer.

The chain is built from TRBV7-3 and TRBJ2-3; 7 bases match TRBD2. The germline gives CDR1 SGHTA, CDR2 FQGTGA. V lost 1 base and J lost 4; bases outside the gene matches: 11. The CDR3 is 17 residues long. CDR3 DNA sequence: TGTGCCAGCAGCTTAAAGGGAGGGCGGGGTTGGTCAGATACGCAGTATTTT. This codes for CASSLKGGRGWSDTQYF.

The V and J genes are TRBV4-1 and TRBJ1-4; a possible D gene is TRBD1 (6 bases). The CDR3 covers 14 residues. Germline loops: CDR1 MGHRA, CDR2 YSYEKL. V was pared by 1 base and J by 10 bases, with 13 bases between. CDR3 nucleotides: TGCGCCAGCAGCCAAGTTGGAGGACAGACAAAACTGTTTTTT. Amino acids: CASSQVGGQTKLFF.

The V call is TRBV19, the J call TRBJ2-3; the D gene is possibly TRBD2 (6 bases). Germline V CDR1 and CDR2: LNHDA, SQIVND (reference sequence). Trimming left V 4 bases short and J 5 bases short, with 10 bases between. The CDR3 covers 13 residues. CDR3 loop: CASSTQEGDTQYF. The CDR3 nucleotides are TGTGCCAGTAGTACCCAGGAGGGAGATACGCAGTATTTT.

CDR3 residues: CASSVSGTGFPSNQPQHF. In nucleotides, the CDR3 is TGTGCCAGCAGTGTCTCCGGGACAGGGTTTCCGAGCAATCAGCCCCAGCATTTT. The chain is built from TRBV6-1 and TRBJ1-5; 9 positions match TRBD1. The V gene end was trimmed by 4 bases and the J gene end by 1 base; junction bases not matched to a gene: 11. CDR1 and CDR2 (germline): MNHNS, SASEGT. This CDR3 contains 18 residues.

The V gene is TRBV2, the J gene TRBJ2-3, with TRBD2 identical over 7 bases. After removal of 8 bases from V and 4 bases from J, the junction contained 6 bases not matched to a gene. The CDR3 runs to 13 residues. From germline, CDR1 is SNHLY and CDR2 FYNNEI. In DNA, the CDR3 is TGTGCCAGCGGGGCTGGGGGGGCAGATACGCAGTATTTT. This sequence encodes CASGAGGADTQYF.

The J gene is TRBJ2-5, the V gene TRBV19; 8 bases map to TRBD2. J gave up 6 bases and V 4 bases, and 10 bases lay outside the gene matches. CDR1 and CDR2 (germline): LNHDA, SQIVND (reference sequence). The CDR3 contains 15 residues. CDR3 sequence: CASSNPGGRGKTQYF. CDR3 coding DNA: TGTGCCAGTAGTAACCCGGGGGGGAGAGGAAAGACCCAGTACTTC.

This chain joins TRBV15 and TRBJ1-4, with a weak D call TRBD1 (6 bases). Germline-derived CDR1 and CDR2 are LNHNV and YYDKDF (reference sequence). V was trimmed by 3 bases and J by 8 bases, leaving 13 bases between them. CDR3 length equals 14 residues. The CDR3 region is CATSRPDRREKLFF. In DNA, the CDR3 is TGTGCCACCAGCAGGCCGGACAGAAGGGAAAAACTGTTTTTT.

This clone was picked up one time. The chain couples TRBV11-3 to TRBJ2-5; D may be TRBD1 (6 bases). Between the trimmed V and J ends, which lost 2 bases and 3 bases, there was a span of 19 bases. The CDR3 length is 17 residues. The germline gives CDR1 SGHNT, CDR2 YENEEA. In DNA form, the CDR3 reads TGTGCCAGCAGCTTATTTCGCGGCAGGGGATTAAAAGAGACCCAGTACTTC. It encodes CASSLFRGRGLKETQYF.

CDR3 sequence reads: CASSPRTLNTGELFF. For the CDR3, the DNA is TGTGCCAGCAGCCCCCGGACTCTTAACACCGGGGAGCTGTTTTTT. V usage is TRBV7-3 and J usage is TRBJ2-2; possible D gene TRBD2, 5 bases. V was shortened by 5 bases and J by 2 bases, with 12 bases between the two germline ends. Per the germline V gene, CDR1 is SGHTA and CDR2 is FQGTGA. The CDR3 spans 15 residues.

The rearrangement links TRBV4-2 to TRBJ2-7, with TRBD1 matching 8 bases. Germline lookup yields CDR1 LGHNA and CDR2 YNFKEQ. The J segment lost 2 bases and the V segment lost 3 bases, leaving 6 bases of the junction unmatched. This CDR3 contains 15 residues. Here the CDR3 DNA reads TGTGCCAGCAGCCACCGAACAGGGGGAACCTACGAGCAGTACTTC. Protein sequence: CASSHRTGGTYEQYF.

J is TRBJ2-5 and V is TRBV18; weak D call: TRBD2 (6 bases). The V end was cut by 0 bases, the J end by 5 bases, with 10 bases between. Germline assignment: CDR1 KGHSH and CDR2 LQKENI. The CDR3 has 14 residues. The CDR3 loop is CASSPPAGRETQYF. In nucleotides, the CDR3 is TGTGCCAGCTCACCACCGGCAGGGAGGGAGACCCAGTACTTC.

The chain employs TRBV7-2 and TRBJ1-5, with D tentatively TRBD1 (5 bases). This CDR3 is 14 amino acids long. Germline V gene lookup returns CDR1 SGHTA and CDR2 FQGNSA. V lost 5 bases and J 6 bases, leaving 14 bases between the germline ends. Written as DNA, the CDR3 is TGTGCCAGCAGCCCTTGGAGGGACGGTCAGCCCCAGCATTTT. It yields the protein CASSPWRDGQPQHF.

The chain combines TRBV18 with TRBJ1-1; D possibly corresponds to TRBD1 (6 bases). The CDR3 spans 15 residues. V lost 2 bases, J lost 3 bases, and 13 bases lay in between. Germline lookup yields CDR1 KGHSH and CDR2 LQKENI. The CDR3 DNA reads as TGTGCCAGCTCACCAGCAGGGGCAGTATACACTGAAGCTTTCTTT. The encoded protein is CASSPAGAVYTEAFF.